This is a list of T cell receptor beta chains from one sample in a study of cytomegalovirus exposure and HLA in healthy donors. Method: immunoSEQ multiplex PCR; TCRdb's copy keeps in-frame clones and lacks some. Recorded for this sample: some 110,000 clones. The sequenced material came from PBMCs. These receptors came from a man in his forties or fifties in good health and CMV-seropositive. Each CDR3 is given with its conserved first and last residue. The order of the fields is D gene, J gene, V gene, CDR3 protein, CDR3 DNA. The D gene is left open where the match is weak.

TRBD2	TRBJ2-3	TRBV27	CASSSLGLAGPTDTQYF	TGTGCCAGCAGTTCCCTGGGACTAGCGGGACCCACAGATACGCAGTATTTT
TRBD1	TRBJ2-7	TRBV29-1	CSVTQTGNYEQYF	TGCAGCGTCACCCAGACAGGGAACTACGAGCAGTACTTC
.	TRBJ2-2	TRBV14	CASSQQVVAGELFF	TGTGCCAGCAGCCAACAGGTCGTTGCCGGGGAGCTGTTTTTT
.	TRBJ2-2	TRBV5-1	CASSQTGDTRGELFF	TGCGCCAGCAGCCAGACCGGGGACACGCGAGGGGAGCTGTTTTTT
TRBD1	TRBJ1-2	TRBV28	CASSLSRQGAYGYTF	TGTGCCAGCAGTTTATCGAGACAGGGAGCCTATGGCTACACCTTC
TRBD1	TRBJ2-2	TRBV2	CASSWDRGSTGELFF	TGTGCCAGCAGCTGGGACAGGGGGAGCACCGGGGAGCTGTTTTTT
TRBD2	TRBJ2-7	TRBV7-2	CASSKNKREYEQYF	TGTGCCAGCAGCAAGAATAAGCGGGAGTACGAGCAGTACTTC
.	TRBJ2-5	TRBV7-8	CASSPAGTRVETQYF	TGTGCCAGCAGCCCCGCCGGGACAAGGGTGGAGACCCAGTACTTC
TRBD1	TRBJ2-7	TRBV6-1	CASSRDRAHEQYF	TGTGCCAGCAGTCGGGACAGGGCCCACGAGCAGTACTTC
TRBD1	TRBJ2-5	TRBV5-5	CASSFQTGAQYF	TGTGCCAGCAGCTTCCAGACAGGGGCCCAGTACTTC
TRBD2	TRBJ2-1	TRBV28	CASSFRAGGRYEQFF	TGTGCCAGCAGTTTCCGTGCGGGAGGGAGGTATGAGCAGTTCTTC
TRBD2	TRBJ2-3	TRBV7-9	CASSLGLAGPLDTQYF	TGTGCCAGCAGCTTGGGACTAGCGGGACCTTTAGATACGCAGTATTTT
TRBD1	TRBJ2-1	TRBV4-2	CASSQLTGGSYNEQFF	TGTGCCAGCAGCCAATTGACAGGGGGCTCCTACAATGAGCAGTTCTTC
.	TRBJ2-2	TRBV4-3	CASSQDRGLPTGELFF	TGCGCCAGCAGCCAAGATCGGGGACTTCCCACCGGGGAGCTGTTTTTT
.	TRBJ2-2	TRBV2	CASSNSGWTGELFF	TGTGCCAGCAGTAACTCGGGGTGGACCGGGGAGCTGTTTTTT
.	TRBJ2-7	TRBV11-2	CASSLRGRSYEQYF	TGTGCCAGCAGCTTACGAGGAAGATCCTACGAGCAGTACTTC
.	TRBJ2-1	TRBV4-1	CASSHTPVGNEQFF	TGCGCCAGCAGCCATACCCCCGTCGGCAATGAGCAGTTCTTC
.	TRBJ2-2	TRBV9	CASSVGIQVAGELFF	TGTGCCAGCAGCGTAGGGATTCAGGTTGCCGGGGAGCTGTTTTTT
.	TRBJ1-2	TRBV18	CASSLGTPGYTF	TGTGCCAGCTCACTGGGGACTCCAGGCTACACCTTC
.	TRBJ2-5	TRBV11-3	CASSASRGQETQYF	TGTGCCAGCAGCGCAAGTAGGGGACAAGAGACCCAGTACTTC
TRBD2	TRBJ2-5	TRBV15	CATSRELAGGQETQYF	TGTGCCACCAGCAGAGAACTAGCGGGAGGGCAAGAGACCCAGTACTTC
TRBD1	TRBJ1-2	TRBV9	CASRDDRTGGGGGYTF	TGTGCCAGCAGAGACGATAGGACAGGGGGAGGAGGGGGCTACACCTTC
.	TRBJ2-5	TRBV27	CASSLSTWETQYF	TGTGCCAGCAGTTTATCCACTTGGGAGACCCAGTACTTC
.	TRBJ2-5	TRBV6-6	CASSYRAGTIQGQYF	TGTGCCAGCAGTTATAGGGCAGGGACAATTCAGGGGCAGTACTTC
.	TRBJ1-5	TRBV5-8	CASSPWAGSNQPQHF	TGTGCCAGCAGCCCTTGGGCGGGGAGCAATCAGCCCCAGCATTTT
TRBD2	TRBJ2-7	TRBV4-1	CASSQGKGLAVYEQYF	TGCGCCAGCAGCCAAGGGAAGGGACTAGCGGTCTACGAGCAGTACTTC
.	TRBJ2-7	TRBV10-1	CASSEGGGVQYF	TGCGCCAGCAGTGAGGGTGGAGGGGTCCAGTACTTC